These 18 T cell receptor beta chains were all obtained from the same sample, sequenced in a study of CD8 T cells in Susac syndrome (dated by TCRdb to 2018 to 2020). To prepare the library, the immunoSEQ multiplex PCR assay was applied. RNA was extracted with the RNeasy kit and roughly 0.5 to 1 ug was reverse transcribed using random hexamers. In TCRdb, the public reads were trimmed at Q25 with fastp and aligned with MiXCR, with productive beta chains retained. CDR3 protein sequences are deduplicated, and each keeps its most common genes and DNA. In all, the sample holds about 250,000 distinct CDR3 sequences, and 85% to 95% of those were seen once. The ten largest clones add up to 0.065% to 0.08% of the sample. The sequenced material came from CD4+ T cells from PBMCs. Every receptor here comes from a human donor with multiple sclerosis.

The chain carries TRBV27 and TRBJ1-2; possible D gene TRBD1, 5 bases. The length of the CDR3 is 13 residues. The germline V gene encodes CDR1 MNHEY and CDR2 SMNVEV (reference sequence). V was clipped by 5 bases and J by 5 bases, with 12 bases between them. CDR3 DNA sequence: TGTGCCAGCAGTATGGGACTTATATATGGCTACACCTTC. Translated: CASSMGLIYGYTF.

The chain employs TRBV5-6 and TRBJ2-1; D may be TRBD2 (5 bases). This CDR3 region has 18 residues. Germline lookup yields CDR1 SGHDT and CDR2 YYEEEE. Trimming shortened V by 2 bases and J by 3 bases, and 21 bases separated the two germline ends. CDR3 in amino acids: CASSFKGRRPTLYNEQFF. The CDR3 DNA reads TGTGCCAGCAGCTTTAAGGGCCGGAGGCCGACCCTCTACAATGAGCAGTTCTTC.

The rearrangement uses TRBV18 and TRBJ1-2, with D possibly matching TRBD1 (5 bases). Germline-derived CDR1 and CDR2 are KGHSH and LQKENI. V was pared by 8 bases and J by 4 bases, with 11 bases between. The CDR3 consists of 12 residues. CDR3 region: CASTGTGYGYTF. CDR3 bases: TGTGCCAGCACGGGGACCGGCTATGGCTACACCTTC.

The chain combines TRBV3-1 with TRBJ1-5; D ambiguous. The CDR3 is 15 residues long. Germline assignment: CDR1 LGHDT and CDR2 YNNKEL (reference sequence). The V end lost 4 bases, the J end lost 0 bases, and 10 bases lay between the germline ends. The CDR3 spells CASSPPLYSNQPQHF. CDR3 DNA: TGTGCCAGCAGCCCTCCTTTATATAGCAATCAGCCCCAGCATTTT.

CDR3 nucleotide sequence: TGCAGCGTTGCGGGGACAGGGTCTGACGGCTACACCTTC. Translating it yields CSVAGTGSDGYTF. The rearrangement links TRBV29-1 to TRBJ1-2; 9 positions match TRBD1. J gave up 8 bases and V 4 bases, and 8 bases lay outside the gene matches. Germline V CDR1 and CDR2: SQVTM, ANQGSEA. The CDR3 spans 13 residues.

This clonotype has just one count. V and J are TRBV7-2 and TRBJ1-1; unclear D gene. The CDR3 runs 13 residues. The germline V gene encodes CDR1 SGHTA and CDR2 FQGNSA. Trimming stripped 4 bases from V and 1 base from J, with 7 bases between. Here the CDR3 DNA reads TGTGCCAGCAGCTCCAATGCGAACACTGAAGCTTTCTTT. As protein: CASSSNANTEAFF.

The chain carries TRBV7-2 and TRBJ2-2; 7 bases are a match to TRBD1. Per germline, CDR1 SGHTA and CDR2 FQGNSA. J lost 3 bases, V lost 5 bases, and 6 bases had no gene match. The CDR3 sequence is 15 residues long. The CDR3 nucleotides read TGTGCCAGCAGCCGCAGGACAGGTGACACCGGGGAGCTGTTTTTT. Translated, it gives CASSRRTGDTGELFF.

CDR3 residues: CASSLSTSTDTQYF. The CDR3 coding sequence is TGCGCCAGCAGCTTGTCTACCTCCACAGATACGCAGTATTTT. The rearrangement uses TRBV5-1 and TRBJ2-3; D unclear. V dropped 1 base and J dropped 2 bases, with 8 bases sitting between them. Germline CDR1 is SGHRS and CDR2 is YFSETQ. CDR3 length: 14 residues.

The chain joins TRBV28 to TRBJ1-5; 9 positions agree with TRBD1. Trimming removed 6 bases from V and 3 bases from J; junction bases left unmatched: 3. CDR3 length equals 14 residues. Germline CDR1 is MDHEN and CDR2 is SYDVKM. Here the CDR3 reads CASREQGANQPQHF. In DNA form, the CDR3 reads TGTGCCAGCAGAGAACAGGGGGCCAATCAGCCCCAGCATTTT.

This clonotype was observed once. This sequence joins TRBV29-1 and TRBJ2-3, with no clear D. The CDR3 sequence is 12 residues long. CDR1 is SQVTM, CDR2 ANQGSEA, per germline. Trimming took 3 bases from V and 1 from J, leaving 5 bases between them. The CDR3 reads CSVDAGTDTQYF. The CDR3 DNA sequence: TGCAGCGTTGACGCGGGCACAGATACGCAGTATTTT.

This chain joins TRBV20-1 and TRBJ2-4; the match to TRBD2 covers 8 bases. CDR3 length: 18 residues. The germline gives CDR1 DFQATT, CDR2 SNEGSKA (reference sequence). After removal of 2 bases from V and 0 bases from J, the junction contained 12 bases not matched to a gene. CDR3 sequence reads: CSARHPLGGERAKNIQYF. In DNA form, the CDR3 reads TGCAGTGCTAGACACCCTCTCGGGGGGGAAAGAGCCAAAAACATTCAGTACTTC.

Note on this clonotype: A read error may produce the germline difference seen at one junction end. J is TRBJ1-2 and V is TRBV6-1, with D perhaps TRBD1 (5 bases). Germline V gene sequence: CDR1 MNHNS, CDR2 SASEGT. This CDR3 is built from 15 residues. The CDR3 DNA reads as TGTGCCAGCAGGGAAGGGGCGAAAAGCAACTATGGCTACACCTTC. Protein sequence: CASREGAKSNYGYTF.

The chain uses TRBV6-5 and TRBJ1-2; perhaps TRBD1 as D (5 bases). The V end was cut by 9 bases, the J end by 7 bases, with 15 bases between. This CDR3 region has 12 residues. Per germline, CDR1 MNHEY and CDR2 SVGAGI. The CDR3 loop reads CARQNGGCGYTF. In DNA, the CDR3 is TGTGCCAGACAAAACGGGGGGTGTGGCTACACCTTC.

This chain joins TRBV5-6 and TRBJ2-7, with D possibly being TRBD2 (6 bases). The germline V gene has CDR1 SGHDT and CDR2 YYEEEE. This CDR3 is built from 13 residues. V lost 5 bases and J 5 bases, leaving 14 bases between the germline ends. The chain's CDR3 is CASSPGLRDEQYV. As DNA, the CDR3 is TGTGCCAGCAGTCCGGGACTCAGAGACGAGCAGTACGTC.

The chain links TRBV7-9 to TRBJ2-5, with unresolved D. The CDR3 sequence is 15 residues long. V gave up 1 base and J gave up 1 base, with 10 bases separating them. Germline CDR1 and CDR2: SEHNR and FQNEAQ (reference sequence). In nucleotides, the CDR3 is TGTGCCAGCAGCTTAGGGGCCAGACCCCAAGAGACCCAGTACTTC. Its translation: CASSLGARPQETQYF.

Concerning this clonotype: One end of the junction fails to match germline, which may point to a read error. The rearrangement joins TRBV6-1 to TRBJ1-4, with a possible D match to TRBD1 (5 bases). Germline assignment: CDR1 MNHNS and CDR2 SASEGT. This CDR3 comprises 15 residues. Here the CDR3 DNA reads TGTGCCAGCAGTGAAGGACCGGGACCCTACGAAACACTGTTTTTT. It translates to CASSEGPGPYETLFF.

This clonotype appeared a single time. The chain employs TRBV12-3 or TRBV12-4 and TRBJ2-2, with 7 bases aligning to TRBD2. This CDR3 has 15 amino acids. J lost 0 bases, V lost 4 bases, and 2 bases had no gene match. The CDR3 loop reads CASSSAGPNTGELFF. The CDR3 bases are TGTGCCAGCAGTTCAGCGGGACCGAACACCGGGGAGCTGTTTTTT.

The rearrangement joins TRBV29-1 to TRBJ2-2, with 7 positions matching TRBD1. The CDR3 loop spans 14 amino acids. Germline CDR1 is SQVTM and CDR2 is ANQGSEA. V dropped 7 bases and J dropped 7; count of bases not matched to a gene: 12. The DNA for the CDR3 is TGCAGCGCCGCGCCCCGGACAGGATACGGGGAGCTGTTTTTT. This encodes CSAAPRTGYGELFF.